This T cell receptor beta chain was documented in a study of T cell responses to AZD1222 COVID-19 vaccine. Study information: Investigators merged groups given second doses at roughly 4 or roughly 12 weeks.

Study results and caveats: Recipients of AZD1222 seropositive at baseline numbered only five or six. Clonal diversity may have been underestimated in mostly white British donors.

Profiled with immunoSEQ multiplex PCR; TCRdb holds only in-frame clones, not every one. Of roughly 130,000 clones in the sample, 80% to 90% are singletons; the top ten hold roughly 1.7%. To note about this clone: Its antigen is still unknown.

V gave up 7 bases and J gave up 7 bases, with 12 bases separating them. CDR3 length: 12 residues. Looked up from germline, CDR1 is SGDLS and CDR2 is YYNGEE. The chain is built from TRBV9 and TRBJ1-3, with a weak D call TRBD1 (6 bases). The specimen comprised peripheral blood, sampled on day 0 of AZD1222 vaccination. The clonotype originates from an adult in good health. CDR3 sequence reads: CASSGHMNTIYF. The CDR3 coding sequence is TGTGCCAGCTCGGGACACATGAACACCATATATTTT.